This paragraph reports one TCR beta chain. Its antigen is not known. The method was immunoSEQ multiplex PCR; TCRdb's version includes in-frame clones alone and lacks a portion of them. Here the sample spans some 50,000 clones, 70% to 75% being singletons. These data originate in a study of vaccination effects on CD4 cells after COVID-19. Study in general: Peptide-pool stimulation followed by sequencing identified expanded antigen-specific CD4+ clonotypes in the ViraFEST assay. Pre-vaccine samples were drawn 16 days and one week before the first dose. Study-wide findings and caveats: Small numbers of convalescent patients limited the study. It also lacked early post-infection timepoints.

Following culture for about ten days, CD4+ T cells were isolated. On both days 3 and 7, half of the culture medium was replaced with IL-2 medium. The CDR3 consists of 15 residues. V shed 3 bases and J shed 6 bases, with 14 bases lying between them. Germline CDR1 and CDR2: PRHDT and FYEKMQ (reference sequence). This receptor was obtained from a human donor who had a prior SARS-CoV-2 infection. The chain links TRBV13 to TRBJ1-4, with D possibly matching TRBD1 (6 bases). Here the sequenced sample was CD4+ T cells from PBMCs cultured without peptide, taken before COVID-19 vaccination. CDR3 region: CASSLTGLGDEKLFF. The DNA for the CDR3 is TGTGCCAGCAGCTTGACAGGTTTGGGGGATGAAAAACTGTTTTTT.